The entry that follows covers one T cell receptor (beta chain) sequence. Its specificity is not known. These data belong to a study of T cell repertoires in ileal Crohn's disease. Study context: About half received postoperative treatment, around twelve with thiopurines and 15 to 20 anti-TNF. Study findings and constraints: Postoperative endoscopy occurred within one year, median about 6.9 months.

Some clones are missing from TCRdb's copy, which holds only in-frame ones; the method was immunoSEQ multiplex PCR. The table includes approximately 1,500 clones, over 60% detected once. J was trimmed by 6 bases and V by 0 bases; bases with no gene match: 6. This CDR3 region has 15 residues. Germline-derived CDR1 and CDR2 are SGHNT and YYREEE (reference sequence). Time point meaning: neoterminal ileum biopsy at postoperative endoscopy, about 6 months after surgery. V gene TRBV5-4 combines with J gene TRBJ2-1, with 7 nucleotides matching TRBD1. The source material was ileal tissue. The clonotype was recovered from an adult with Crohn's disease. CDR3 amino acids: CASSLDRGIFNEQFF. The CDR3 DNA reads TGTGCCAGCAGCTTGGACAGGGGAATTTTCAATGAGCAGTTCTTC.